These 12 T cell receptor beta chains were sequenced from one sample in a study of T-cell memory formation after mild COVID-19. MiXCR, applied by TCRdb to the 5' RACE reads, yields one record per CDR3 protein. In the table there are hundreds of thousands of distinct CDR3 sequences, 16% of which are singletons. Sequencing was carried out using PBMCs or a T cell subset sorted from them (not recorded which). The receptors originated from a man aged 18-30 years who had mild COVID-19 (a few samples of this study predate the infection). Cell type and time point are not known.

This clonotype was counted between two and nine times. The CDR3 bases are TGTGCCAGTAGTAGGGGAGGAGGGGGCGCATCCTACGAGCAGTACGTC. Encoded protein: CASSRGGGGASYEQYV. The chain uses TRBV19 and TRBJ2-7; tentative D call: TRBD1 (7 bases). The length of the CDR3 is 16 residues. Germline CDR1 LNHDA, CDR2 SQIVND (reference sequence). V gave up 4 bases and J gave up 1 base, with 17 bases separating them.

The chain combines TRBV5-1 with TRBJ1-1; tentatively, D is TRBD1 (6 bases). V was clipped by 3 bases and J by 10 bases, with 16 bases between them. The CDR3 has 13 residues. Germline V gene data show CDR1 as SGHRS and CDR2 as YFSETQ. The CDR3 sequence is CASSSSGVASAFF. The CDR3 region has the DNA TGCGCCAGCAGCTCTTCAGGGGTCGCTTCAGCTTTCTTT.

The chain couples TRBV5-1 to TRBJ2-5, with D unresolved. Per the germline V gene, CDR1 is SGHRS and CDR2 is YFSETQ. CDR3 size: 14 residues. The germline V and J ends were trimmed by 4 bases and 2 bases, with 12 bases remaining between them. CDR3 residues: CASSERWGQETQYF. CDR3 nucleotides: TGCGCCAGCAGCGAGAGATGGGGTCAAGAGACCCAGTACTTC.

This clonotype has a count of ten or more. V gene TRBV6-5 combines with J gene TRBJ2-7; 11 nucleotides agree with TRBD2. V was clipped by 4 bases and J by 2 bases; unmatched bases: 4. CDR1 and CDR2 from the germline V gene are MNHEY and SVGAGI. The length of the CDR3 is 15 residues. This CDR3 reads CASSWTSGSTYEQYF. The CDR3 nucleotides read TGTGCCAGCAGTTGGACTAGCGGGTCTACCTACGAGCAGTACTTC.

The chain recombines TRBV14 with TRBJ2-2, with TRBD1 matching over 7 bases. The CDR3 covers 16 residues. CDR1 and CDR2 (germline): SGHDN, FVKESK. The V gene end was trimmed by 4 bases and the J gene end by 0 bases; junction bases not matched to a gene: 5. The DNA for the CDR3 is TGTGCCAGCAGCCTGAGGGGGCCGACGAACACCGGGGAGCTGTTTTTT. This gives the protein CASSLRGPTNTGELFF.

There are a few counts of this clonotype. The chain combines TRBV11-2 with TRBJ2-2; possibly TRBD1 for D (6 bases). The CDR3 runs to 14 residues. V gave up 3 bases and J gave up 2 bases, with 7 bases separating them. Germline V CDR1 and CDR2: SGHAT, FQNNGV. The CDR3 reads CASSFGGNTGELFF. For the CDR3, the DNA is TGTGCCAGCAGCTTTGGGGGCAACACCGGGGAGCTGTTTTTT.

A few counts support this clonotype. The chain employs TRBV9 and TRBJ2-7; 9 bases line up with TRBD1. This CDR3 has 17 residues. The V gene's germline CDR1 is SGDLS and CDR2 YYNGEE. J lost 0 bases, V lost 3 bases, and 10 bases had no gene match. CDR3: CASSAVTGGWSSYEQYV. The CDR3 coding sequence is TGTGCCAGCAGCGCCGTCACAGGGGGCTGGAGCTCCTACGAGCAGTACGTC.

Ten or more counts support this clonotype. The chain recombines TRBV3-1 with TRBJ2-5; tentative D call: TRBD1 (5 bases). The CDR3 runs to 16 residues. The V end lost 3 bases, the J end lost 6 bases, and 20 bases lay between the germline ends. Germline-derived CDR1 and CDR2 are LGHDT and YNNKEL (reference sequence). The CDR3 protein is CASSHRTRAGLKTQYF. CDR3 DNA sequence: TGTGCCAGCAGCCATCGGACGCGTGCAGGGTTGAAGACCCAGTACTTC.

This clonotype was picked up a small number of times. This chain joins TRBV4-1 and TRBJ2-1, with D possibly being TRBD2 (7 bases). V lost 3 bases and J 7 bases, leaving 19 bases between the germline ends. The CDR3 consists of 16 residues. Germline V gives CDR1 MGHRA, CDR2 YSYEKL. The CDR3 DNA reads TGCGCCAGCAGCCAGTACGGGGGGCCGAGGGTAAATGAGCAGTTCTTC. Amino acids: CASSQYGGPRVNEQFF.

This clonotype came up a few times. This chain links TRBV7-2 with TRBJ1-2; D unresolved. From germline, CDR1 is SGHTA and CDR2 FQGNSA. The CDR3 has 14 amino acids. Between the trimmed V and J ends, which lost 6 bases and 7 bases, there was a span of 18 bases. The CDR3 here is CASSPSPTAIGYTF. CDR3 nucleotides: TGTGCCAGCAGTCCCTCGCCGACGGCAATTGGCTACACCTTC.

This clonotype was counted a few times. V usage is TRBV24-1 and J usage is TRBJ1-4; D is ambiguous. CDR3 length: 14 amino acids. CDR1 and CDR2 (germline): KGHDR, SFDVKD. V lost 1 base and J lost 5, with 7 bases in between. The chain's CDR3 is CATSDFRPNEKLFF. In DNA form, the CDR3 reads TGTGCCACCAGTGATTTCCGGCCGAATGAAAAACTGTTTTTT.

This chain connects TRBV7-2 to TRBJ2-3; D not resolved. Germline-derived CDR1 and CDR2 are SGHTA and FQGNSA. The CDR3 is 12 residues long. Trimming took 4 bases from V and 6 from J, leaving 8 bases between them. The CDR3: CASSYLRDTQYF. Written as DNA, the CDR3 is TGTGCCAGCAGCTACCTTAGGGATACGCAGTATTTT.